The clone carrying this TCR beta chain was counted a few times. TCR beta cDNA was made from roughly 500 ng total RNA with a constant-region primer. Amplification in three nested multiplex PCR rounds with slightly modified ARM-PCR gave rise to TCR beta libraries. A C-beta reverse primer and TRBV1-TRBV30 forward primers served in each of the first two PCR rounds, at ten to eleven cycles apiece. TCRdb re-analysed the multiplex PCR reads in MiXCR, keeping a single row per CDR3 protein. Of some 180,000 distinct CDR3 sequences detected, around 60% appear once; the ten largest clones hold approximately 65%. Unsorted whole blood yielded blood RNA, and germline DNA was extracted as well. Treatment-naive at the time, the patients had chronic HBV infection. V lost 4 bases and J 4 bases, leaving 11 bases between the germline ends. This CDR3 has 13 residues. These data belong to a study of tumor-infiltrating lymphocytes in primary liver carcinoma. Study background: Donors had hepatocellular carcinoma or combined HCC and intrahepatic cholangiocarcinoma.

This chain joins TRBV12-3 or TRBV12-4 and TRBJ2-7; the D is unclear. The TCR originated in a man in his forties with primary liver carcinoma and hepatitis B virus infection. The specimen was peripheral blood. Here the CDR3 reads CASSSQARYEQYF. The CDR3 region has the DNA TGTGCCAGCAGTTCACAAGCCAGGTACGAGCAGTACTTC.